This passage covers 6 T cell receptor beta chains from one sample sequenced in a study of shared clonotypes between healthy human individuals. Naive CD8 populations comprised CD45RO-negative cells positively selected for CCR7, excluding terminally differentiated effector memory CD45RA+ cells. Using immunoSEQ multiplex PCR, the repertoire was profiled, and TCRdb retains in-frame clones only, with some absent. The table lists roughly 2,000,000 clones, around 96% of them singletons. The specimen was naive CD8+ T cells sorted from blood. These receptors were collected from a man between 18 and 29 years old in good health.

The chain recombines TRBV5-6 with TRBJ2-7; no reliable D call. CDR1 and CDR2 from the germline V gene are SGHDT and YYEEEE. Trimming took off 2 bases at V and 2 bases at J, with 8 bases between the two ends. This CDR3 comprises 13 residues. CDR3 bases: TGTGCCAGCAGCTTCGGAGAGACCTACGAGCAGTACTTC. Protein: CASSFGETYEQYF.

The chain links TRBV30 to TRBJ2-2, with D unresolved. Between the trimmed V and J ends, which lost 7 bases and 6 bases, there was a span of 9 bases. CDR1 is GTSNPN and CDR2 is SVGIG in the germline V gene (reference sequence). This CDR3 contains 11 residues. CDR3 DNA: TGTGCCTTTCTACCCGCCGGGGAGCTGTTTTTT. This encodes CAFLPAGELFF.

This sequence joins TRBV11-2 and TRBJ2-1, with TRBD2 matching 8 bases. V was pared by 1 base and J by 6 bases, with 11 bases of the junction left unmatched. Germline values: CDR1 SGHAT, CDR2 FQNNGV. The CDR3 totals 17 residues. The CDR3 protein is CASSLAPRGGRINEQFF. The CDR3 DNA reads TGTGCCAGCAGCTTAGCCCCACGCGGCGGGAGGATCAATGAGCAGTTCTTC.

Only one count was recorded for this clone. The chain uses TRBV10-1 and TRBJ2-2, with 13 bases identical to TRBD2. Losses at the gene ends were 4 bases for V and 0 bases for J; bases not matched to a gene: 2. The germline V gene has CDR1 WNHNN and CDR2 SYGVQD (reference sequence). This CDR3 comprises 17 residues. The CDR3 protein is CASSATSGRANTGELFF. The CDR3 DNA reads TGCGCCAGCAGTGCAACTAGCGGGAGGGCGAACACCGGGGAGCTGTTTTTT.

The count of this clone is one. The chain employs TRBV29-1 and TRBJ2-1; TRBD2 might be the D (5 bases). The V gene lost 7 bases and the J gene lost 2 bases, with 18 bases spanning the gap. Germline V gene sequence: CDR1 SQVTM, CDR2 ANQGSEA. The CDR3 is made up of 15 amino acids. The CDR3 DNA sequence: TGCAGCGCCATACCCCCCCTGGGAGCCTACAATGAGCAGTTCTTC. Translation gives CSAIPPLGAYNEQFF.

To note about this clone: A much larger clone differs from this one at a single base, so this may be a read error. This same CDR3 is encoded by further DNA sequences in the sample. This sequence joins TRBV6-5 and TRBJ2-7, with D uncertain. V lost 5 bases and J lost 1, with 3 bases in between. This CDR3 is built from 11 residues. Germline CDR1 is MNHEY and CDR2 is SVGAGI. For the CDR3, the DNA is TGTGCCAGCAGTGATTCCTACGAGCAGTACTTC. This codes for CASSDSYEQYF.